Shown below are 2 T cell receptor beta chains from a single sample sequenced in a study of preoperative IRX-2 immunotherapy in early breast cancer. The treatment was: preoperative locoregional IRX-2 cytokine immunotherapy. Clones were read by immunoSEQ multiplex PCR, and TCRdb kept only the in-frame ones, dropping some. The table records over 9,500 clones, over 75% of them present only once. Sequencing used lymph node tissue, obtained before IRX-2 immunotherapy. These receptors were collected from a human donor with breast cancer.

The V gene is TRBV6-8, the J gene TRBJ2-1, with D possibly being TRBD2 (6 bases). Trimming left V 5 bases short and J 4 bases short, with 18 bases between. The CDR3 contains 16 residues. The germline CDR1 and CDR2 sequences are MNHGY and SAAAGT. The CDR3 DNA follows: TGTGCCAGCAGTGCCCACGGAGGGCGGAGTTACAATGAGCAGTTCTTC. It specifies CASSAHGGRSYNEQFF.

CDR3 sequence (DNA): TGTGCCAGCAGTCCCATTAGAGAGACAGGGAAGGGGTTCTTT. The encoded protein is CASSPIRETGKGFF. This chain uses TRBV28 with TRBJ1-1; 7 bases are shared with TRBD1. The V gene end was trimmed by 5 bases and the J gene end by 14 bases; junction bases not matched to a gene: 17. The CDR3 covers 14 residues. CDR1 MDHEN and CDR2 SYDVKM come from the germline V gene.